These 9 T cell receptor beta chains were sequenced from one sample in a study of OX40 agonist ivuxolimab in advanced cancers. Assay: immunoSEQ multiplex PCR; the TCRdb copy retains only in-frame clones and omits some. There are around 60,000 clones in the sample; about 85% occur only once, and over 1% lies in the top ten. The sample was CD4+ or CD8+ T cells sorted from blood, taken in a trial of the OX40 agonist ivuxolimab. The receptor source for this set is an adult with an advanced solid tumor such as melanoma, head and neck, liver or kidney cancer.

The chain recombines TRBV11-2 with TRBJ2-3; the match to TRBD2 covers 9 bases. Germline-derived CDR1 and CDR2 are SGHAT and FQNNGV. This CDR3 is 17 amino acids long. The ends lost 0 bases at V and 5 bases at J; junction bases unmatched: 9. The CDR3 here is CASSLDIAGGRGDTQYF. The CDR3 DNA reads TGTGCCAGCAGCTTAGATATCGCGGGGGGGAGAGGAGATACGCAGTATTTT.

The chain carries TRBV6-5 and TRBJ1-2; possible D gene TRBD1, 5 bases. The CDR3 is 15 residues long. CDR1 and CDR2 from the germline V gene are MNHEY and SVGAGI. The V and J ends lost 7 bases and 0 bases respectively, with 15 bases between them. CDR3 loop: CASTEQEQANYGYTF. The CDR3 DNA reads as TGTGCCAGCACCGAACAGGAGCAAGCTAACTATGGCTACACCTTC.

J is TRBJ1-5 and V is TRBV15; 7 bases are a match to TRBD1. V was clipped by 0 bases and J by 1 base; unmatched bases: 6. The CDR3 has 17 amino acids. Germline CDR1 LNHNV, CDR2 YYDKDF (reference sequence). The CDR3 spells CATSRDTAGGSNQPQHF. The CDR3 coding sequence is TGTGCCACCAGCAGAGATACGGCAGGGGGGAGCAATCAGCCCCAGCATTTT.

The V call is TRBV23-1, the J call TRBJ2-7; the match to TRBD1 covers 8 bases. TRBV23-1 is reported as an ORF; its role is uncertain. Trimming cost V 8 bases and J 0 bases; bases outside gene matches: 6. CDR3 length equals 14 residues. For the CDR3, the DNA is TGCGCCAGCCGTGAGGGACAGGACTCCTACGAGCAGTACTTC. Its protein is CASREGQDSYEQYF.

J is TRBJ1-2 and V is TRBV7-8; D remains ambiguous. The CDR3 is made up of 15 amino acids. V was clipped by 1 base and J by 2 bases, with 11 bases between them. Germline CDR1 SGHVS, CDR2 FQNEAQ. The CDR3 reads CASSLEAGSNYGYTF. CDR3 DNA: TGTGCCAGCAGCTTAGAAGCGGGATCCAACTATGGCTACACCTTC.

The J gene is TRBJ1-3, the V gene TRBV5-1; D might be TRBD1 (5 bases). Trimming pared 0 bases from V and 0 bases from J, leaving 10 bases between. CDR1 SGHRS and CDR2 YFSETQ come from the germline V gene. The CDR3 extends over 16 amino acids. This chain's CDR3 is CASSLGQSSSGNTIYF. DNA for the CDR3: TGCGCCAGCAGCTTGGGACAGAGTAGCTCTGGAAACACCATATATTTT.

The chain recombines TRBV11-2 with TRBJ2-3, with a tentative D call TRBD2 (5 bases). The CDR3 runs 19 residues. The V gene lost 0 bases and the J gene lost 2 bases, with 21 bases spanning the gap. Germline loops: CDR1 SGHAT, CDR2 FQNNGV. CDR3 in amino acids: CASSLDSGGLPLNTDTQYF. The CDR3 DNA reads as TGTGCCAGCAGCTTAGATTCCGGAGGCCTCCCTCTCAACACAGATACGCAGTATTTT.

The gene calls are TRBV5-8 and TRBJ1-2, with D possibly matching TRBD1 (6 bases). CDR1 and CDR2 (germline): SGHTS, YDEGEE. With 6 bases removed from V and 2 bases from J, the gap between germline ends came to 14 bases. This CDR3 contains 14 residues. The CDR3 sequence: CASTRTDLNYGYTF. CDR3 DNA: TGTGCCAGCACCCGGACAGACTTGAACTATGGCTACACCTTC.

This sequence joins TRBV7-8 and TRBJ1-2, with 7 positions matching TRBD1. CDR1 and CDR2 (germline): SGHVS, FQNEAQ. The CDR3 totals 14 residues. V lost 0 bases and J lost 3; bases outside the gene matches: 1. The CDR3 loop reads CASSLATGDYGYTF. The CDR3, as DNA: TGTGCCAGCAGCTTAGCCACAGGGGACTATGGCTACACCTTC.